This passage covers 9 T cell receptor beta chains from one sample sequenced in a study of Ad26.COV2.S vaccination and SARS-CoV-2 variants. The data were produced by immunoSEQ multiplex PCR, yet TCRdb's version contains in-frame clones alone and is incomplete. Seen here are about 450,000 clones, roughly nine tenths observed once, and the top ten hold 2% to 3%. As for treatment: about 20 received Ad26.COV2.S at low or high dose, single or two shots; roughly 5 received placebo; per-sample allocation not given. Specimen acquisition occurred on day 63 following the initial vaccine or placebo injection. This specimen consisted of peripheral blood, obtained in a trial of Ad26.COV2.S vaccine versus placebo. The receptors were gathered from a person aged 18-65 years who received the Ad26.COV2.S COVID-19 vaccine or a placebo.

The gene calls are TRBV5-1 and TRBJ2-5, with 8 bases lining up with TRBD1. Trimming at V came to 6 bases and at J to 0 bases, leaving 10 bases not matched to a gene. Per germline, CDR1 SGHRS and CDR2 YFSETQ. The CDR3 consists of 16 residues. CDR3 bases: TGCGCCAGCATTGAGGGAGACAGGGGCTACCAAGAGACCCAGTACTTC. This encodes CASIEGDRGYQETQYF. The full variable domain, with the rest looked up from reference TRBV5-1 and TRBJ2-5, is KAGVTQTPRYLIKTRGQQVTLSCSPISGHRSVSWYQQTPGQGLQFLFEYFSETQRNKGNFPGRFSGRQFSNSRSEMNVSTLELGDSALYLCASIEGDRGYQETQYFGPGTRLLVL.

The genes are TRBV12-3 or TRBV12-4 and TRBJ1-2; D is uncertain. This CDR3 is 13 amino acids long. The V and J ends lost 2 bases and 3 bases respectively, with 7 bases between them. Here the CDR3 DNA reads TGTGCCAGCAGTTTAAACTTCGACTATGGCTACACCTTC. The encoded protein is CASSLNFDYGYTF.

This chain uses TRBV5-4 with TRBJ1-6; D call uncertain. This CDR3 spans 13 amino acids. V was cut by 0 bases and J by 8 bases, with 6 bases left in between. Germline assignment: CDR1 SGHNT and CDR2 YYREEE (reference sequence). The CDR3 DNA is TGTGCCAGCAGCTTGGTGGCCGATTCACCCCTCCACTTT. Amino acids: CASSLVADSPLHF. The full variable domain, in which reference TRBV5-4 and TRBJ1-6 provide the parts outside the CDR3, is ETGVTQSPTHLIKTRGQQVTLRCSSQSGHNTVSWYQQALGQGPQFIFQYYREEENGRGNFPPRFSGLQFPNYSSELNVNALELDDSALYLCASSLVADSPLHFGNGTRLTVT.

The V call is TRBV4-3, the J call TRBJ1-1; TRBD1 might be the D (6 bases). The CDR3 is 14 amino acids. V was trimmed by 0 bases and J by 7 bases, leaving 12 bases between them. The germline CDR1 and CDR2 sequences are LGHNA and YSLEER. This CDR3 is CASSQDGGHGEAFF. For the CDR3, the DNA is TGCGCCAGCAGCCAAGATGGGGGCCACGGTGAAGCTTTCTTT.

The genes are TRBV3-1 (or the pseudogene TRBV3-2) and TRBJ1-2; no reliable D call. Germline values: CDR1 LGHDT, CDR2 YNNKEL (reference sequence). V lost 0 bases and J lost 8, with 4 bases in between. This CDR3 is built from 11 residues. CDR3 nucleotide sequence: TGTGCCAGCAGCCAAGATGGCGGCTACACCTTC. It encodes CASSQDGGYTF.

This chain's CDR3 is CASSYYHAQGPNQPQHF. The CDR3 nucleotides are TGTGCCAGCAGTTACTACCATGCACAGGGGCCCAATCAGCCCCAGCATTTT. The chain uses TRBV6-2 or TRBV6-3 and TRBJ1-5; 7 bases fit TRBD1. V gave up 1 base and J gave up 3 bases; unmatched junction bases: 9. Germline-derived CDR1 and CDR2 are MNHEY and SVGEGT. The CDR3 is made up of 17 amino acids.

This clone was seen more than once but under ten times. The V and J genes are TRBV4-1 and TRBJ2-7, with TRBD1 as a possible D gene (5 bases). The CDR3 totals 15 residues. Trimming took 1 base from V and 4 from J, leaving 14 bases between them. Germline CDR1 and CDR2: MGHRA and YSYEKL. CDR3 region: CASSQGLAGQYEQYF. The DNA of the CDR3 is TGCGCCAGCAGCCAAGGGCTGGCAGGGCAGTACGAGCAGTACTTC.

The rearrangement uses TRBV25-1 and TRBJ1-4; D remains unclear. V gave up 5 bases and J gave up 4 bases, with 8 bases separating them. Per germline, CDR1 MGHDK and CDR2 SYGVNS. The CDR3 extends over 13 amino acids. The CDR3 coding sequence is TGTGCCAGCAGTTTCGGCGTTAATGAAAAACTGTTTTTT. It translates to CASSFGVNEKLFF.

V gene TRBV6-5 combines with J gene TRBJ1-1; 7 bases fit TRBD1. After removal of 5 bases from V and 4 bases from J, the junction contained 4 bases not matched to a gene. Looked up from germline, CDR1 is MNHEY and CDR2 is SVGAGI. CDR3 length: 13 amino acids. As DNA, the CDR3 is TGTGCCAGCAGTCGCCACAGGGGCACTGAAGCTTTCTTT. Residues: CASSRHRGTEAFF.